The sequence of this TCR beta chain was determined in a study of neurological immune-mediated disorders. Overall study results and limits: Whereas HTLV-1-associated myelopathy showed the most TCR clonal expansion, multiple sclerosis showed the least, with levels below those of healthy controls.

This clonotype was observed many times. The antigen is undetermined. This CDR3 spans 20 amino acids. Time point specified: technical triplicate 3. TCRdb re-derived calls from the 5' RACE reads in MiXCR, one entry per CDR3 protein. The repertoire includes more than 25,000 distinct CDR3 sequences, roughly 16% of them detected once, and roughly 5% sits in the top ten. Sequenced material: CD4+ T cells from blood. J is TRBJ2-1 and V is TRBV21-1; TRBD1, as called in the table, went unchecked against the DNA. TRBV21-1 counts as a pseudogene. The origin of this receptor is a female donor with HTLV-1-associated myelopathy (HAM/TSP). As DNA, the CDR3 is TGTGCCAGCAGCAAACTCCTCGTCGCGGGACCGGATAGGGTCACAGCTGAGCAGTTCTTC. It yields the protein CASSKLLVAGPDRVTAEQFF.